In this sample, the clone carrying this T cell receptor beta chain turned up many times. The target antigen is unknown. The authors amplified TCR beta CDR3 regions from RNA transcripts. RT-PCR with HTBI primers came first, then second-round multiplex PCR. One entry per CDR3 protein results from TCRdb running MiXCR on the multiplex PCR reads. The sample shows about half a million distinct CDR3 sequences, 13% to 15% of them seen only once. Germline values: CDR1 MNHEY, CDR2 SVGAGI. J was trimmed by 5 bases and V by 2 bases; bases with no gene match: 4. The CDR3 has 14 amino acids. The entry originates in a study of Graves' ophthalmopathy and Graves' hyperthyroidism. Study-wide points: The model reached approximately 70% sensitivity and about 72% specificity for predicting ophthalmopathy progression.

Disease in donors with ophthalmopathy had moderate-to-severe activity, CAS ≥3, NOSPECS ≥4 and under 3 months' duration. PBMCs were obtained from approximately 10 ml of fresh peripheral blood. The specimen was blood. This receptor was taken from a woman in her thirties with Graves' ophthalmopathy. The chain carries TRBV6-5 and TRBJ1-1; 8 bases map to TRBD1. In DNA, the CDR3 is TGTGCCAGCAGTTACGCAGGGGGCCATACTGAAGCTTTCTTT. This codes for CASSYAGGHTEAFF.